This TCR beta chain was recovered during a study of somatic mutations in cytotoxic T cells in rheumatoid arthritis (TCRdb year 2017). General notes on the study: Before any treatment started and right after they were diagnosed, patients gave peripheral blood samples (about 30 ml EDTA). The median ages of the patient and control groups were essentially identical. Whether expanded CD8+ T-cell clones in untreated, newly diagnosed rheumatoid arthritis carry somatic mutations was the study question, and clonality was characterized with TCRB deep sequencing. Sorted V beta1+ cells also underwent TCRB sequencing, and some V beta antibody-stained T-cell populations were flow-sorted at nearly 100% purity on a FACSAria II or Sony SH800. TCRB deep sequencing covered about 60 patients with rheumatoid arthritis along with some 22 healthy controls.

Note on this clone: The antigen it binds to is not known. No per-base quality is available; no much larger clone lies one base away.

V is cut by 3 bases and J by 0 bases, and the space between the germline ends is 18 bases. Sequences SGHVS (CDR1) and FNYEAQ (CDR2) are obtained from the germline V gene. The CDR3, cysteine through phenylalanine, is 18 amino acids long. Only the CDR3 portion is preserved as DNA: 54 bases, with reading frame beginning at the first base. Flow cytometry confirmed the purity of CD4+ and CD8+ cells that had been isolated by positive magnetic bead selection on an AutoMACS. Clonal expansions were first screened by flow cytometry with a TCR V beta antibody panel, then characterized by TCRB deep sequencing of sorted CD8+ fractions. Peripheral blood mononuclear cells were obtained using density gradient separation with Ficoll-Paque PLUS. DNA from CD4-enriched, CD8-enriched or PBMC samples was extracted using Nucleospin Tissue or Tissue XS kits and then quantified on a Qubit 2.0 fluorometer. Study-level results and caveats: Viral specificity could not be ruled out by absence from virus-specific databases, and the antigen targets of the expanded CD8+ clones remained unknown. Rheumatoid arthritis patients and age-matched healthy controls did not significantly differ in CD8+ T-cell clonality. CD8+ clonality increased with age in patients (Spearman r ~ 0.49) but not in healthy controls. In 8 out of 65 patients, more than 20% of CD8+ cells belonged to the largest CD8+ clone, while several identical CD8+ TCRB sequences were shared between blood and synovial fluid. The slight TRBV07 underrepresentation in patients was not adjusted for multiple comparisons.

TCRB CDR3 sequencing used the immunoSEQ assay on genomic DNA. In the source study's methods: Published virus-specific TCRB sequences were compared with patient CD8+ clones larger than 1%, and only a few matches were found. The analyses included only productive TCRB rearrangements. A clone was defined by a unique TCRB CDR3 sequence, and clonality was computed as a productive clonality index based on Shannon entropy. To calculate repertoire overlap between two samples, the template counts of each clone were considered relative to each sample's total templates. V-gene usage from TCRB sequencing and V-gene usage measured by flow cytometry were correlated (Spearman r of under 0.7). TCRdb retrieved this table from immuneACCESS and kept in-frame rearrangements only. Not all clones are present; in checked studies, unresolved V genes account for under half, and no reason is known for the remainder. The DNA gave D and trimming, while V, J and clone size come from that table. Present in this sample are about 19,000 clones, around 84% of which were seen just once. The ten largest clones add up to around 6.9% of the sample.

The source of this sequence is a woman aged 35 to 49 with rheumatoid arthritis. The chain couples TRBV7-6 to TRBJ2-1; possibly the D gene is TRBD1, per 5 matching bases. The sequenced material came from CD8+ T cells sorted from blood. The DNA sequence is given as TGTGCCAGCAGCTTTCCTATCGACAGCTTGAGCTCCTACAATGAGCAGTTCTTC. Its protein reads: CASSFPIDSLSSYNEQFF.